This T cell receptor beta chain emerged from a study of metastatic and nonmetastatic thyroid tumors. Across the whole study: Patients with malignant and benign thyroid disease provided blood and tumor or nodule tissue, whose repertoires were compared. Regarding the study as a whole: Versus benign nodules, malignant thyroid tumors reportedly had significantly higher TCR beta diversity, in blood and tumor.

Nobody among the patients had been given any treatment before thyroid surgery. The CDR3 covers 16 residues. The ends were cut back, 3 bases at V and 0 bases at J, with 12 bases in the middle. Germline V lookup: CDR1 SNHLY, CDR2 FYNNEI. Per the study methods: CDR3 was compared across clinicopathological groups, and the resulting differences were used to build a distant-metastasis classifier for papillary thyroid cancer. TCRdb recomputed clones from the PCR reads via MiXCR. TCRdb's processing, not the study's, gives the V and J calls here. The sample shows some 30,000 clones, approximately 31% of them seen only once. In its sample, this clone was seen many times. What it binds is unknown.

This sequence was found in a female donor with papillary thyroid cancer or a benign thyroid nodule (not recorded which). Some clones in this sample may be carry-over from other donors' samples. The sample was blood. This chain joins TRBV2 and TRBJ2-1; perhaps TRBD2 as D (6 bases). CDR3: CASSDRDLSSYNEQFF. CDR3 in DNA: TGTGCCAGCAGTGACCGGGACTTGAGCTCCTACAATGAGCAGTTCTTC.